This is a list of T cell receptor beta chains from one sample in a study of T-cell memory formation after mild COVID-19. In TCRdb, the 5' RACE reads were re-called with MiXCR into one record per CDR3 protein. The table lists hundreds of thousands of distinct CDR3 sequences, 25% to 30% of them singletons. Input material: PBMCs or a T cell subset sorted from them (not recorded which). The receptors shown here come from an adult woman who had mild COVID-19 (a few samples of this study predate the infection). Cell type and time point are not known. Both conserved end residues are part of each CDR3. Fields, in order: V gene, J gene, clone size, CDR3 protein. Where a row states a size, it is once, few, many or the class of an expanded clone; other rows omit it.

TRBV27,TRBJ2-7,few,CASSTGVFSGEQYF
TRBV24-1,TRBJ2-5,few,CATSEWTEETQYF
TRBV7-9,TRBJ1-1,.,CASSPQGRMNTEAFF
TRBV2,TRBJ2-1,few,CASIQLANNEQFF
TRBV11-1,TRBJ2-1,once,CASSLRVRGNEQLF
TRBV27,TRBJ2-2,few,CASSYQVGELFF
TRBV7-9,TRBJ2-7,few,CASSLPGGSSYEQYF
TRBV9,TRBJ2-2,few,CASSVREWYTGELFF
TRBV4-1,TRBJ1-4,.,CASSQVPNEKLFF
TRBV4-3,TRBJ2-2,few,CASSQDWGGLSLGELFF
TRBV20-1,TRBJ2-1,few,CSAGPGLYNEQFF
TRBV5-1,TRBJ2-7,.,CASSLAGGQAYEQYF
TRBV27,TRBJ1-1,.,CASSPTPGLTEAFF
TRBV7-9,TRBJ1-1,few,CASTNAIGVRREAFF